These T cell receptor beta chains were read from a single sample in a study of shared clonotypes between healthy human individuals. The data were produced by immunoSEQ multiplex PCR, yet TCRdb's version contains in-frame clones alone and is incomplete. There are about 580,000 clones in the sample; roughly 98% occur only once, and approximately 0.33% lies in the top ten. Sequencing was done on a sample of naive CD8+ T cells sorted from blood. These TCRs come from a man younger than 45 in good health. Both conserved end residues are part of each CDR3. A D gene is named only where the DNA matches it firmly. Size is stated for part of the rows, as once, few or many counts, or as a class when the clone is expanded.

v_gene,d_gene,j_gene,abundance,CDR3nt,CDR3aa
TRBV27,NA,TRBJ2-3,NA,TGTGCCAGCAGTTTGCTTGGGGGTTCAGATACGCAGTATTTT,CASSLLGGSDTQYF
TRBV10-1,NA,TRBJ2-7,NA,TGCGCCAGCAGTGATGGGTCCTACGAGCAGTACTTC,CASSDGSYEQYF
TRBV27,NA,TRBJ1-5,NA,TGTGCCAGCACAGGGGCACTTAATCAGCCCCAGCATTTT,CASTGALNQPQHF
TRBV2,NA,TRBJ2-7,NA,TGTGCCAGCAGTGTGCCCGGCCCCTCCACCCGCGAGCAGTACTTC,CASSVPGPSTREQYF
TRBV11-3,NA,TRBJ1-1,NA,TGTGCCAGCAGATACGGTGGGGACACTGAAGCTTTCTTT,CASRYGGDTEAFF
TRBV5-5,TRBD2,TRBJ2-5,once,TGTGCCAGCAGCCAGGGGTGGGCAGGGACTAGCGGAGGCCAAGAGACCCAGTACTTC,CASSQGWAGTSGGQETQYF
TRBV14,NA,TRBJ2-1,NA,TGTGCCAGCAGCCACACCCTAGGACAGATTAGCTCCTACAATGAGCAGTTCTTC,CASSHTLGQISSYNEQFF
TRBV4-3,NA,TRBJ2-7,many,TGCGCCAGCAGCCAAGACGGTGGAACGGGAGAGGGCGAGCAGTACTTC,CASSQDGGTGEGEQYF
TRBV7-9,TRBD1,TRBJ1-3,NA,TGTGCCAGCAGCCCAGGGACAGGGAACACCATATATTTT,CASSPGTGNTIYF
TRBV18,NA,TRBJ2-7,NA,TGTGCCAGCTCAACGATTCAGCTTCGGACTCATCCCTACGAGCAGTACTTC,CASSTIQLRTHPYEQYF
TRBV6-1,TRBD1,TRBJ1-2,NA,TGTGCCAGCAGTGAAGGCGCGTTTGGGACAGGGAACTATGGCTACACCTTC,CASSEGAFGTGNYGYTF
TRBV29-1,NA,TRBJ2-5,once,TGCAGCGTCGAACCGCTAGGGCAGCAGGAGACCCAGTACTTC,CSVEPLGQQETQYF
TRBV15,NA,TRBJ2-7,NA,TGTGCCACCAGCAGAACCAGGGCACCCTACGAGCAGTACTTC,CATSRTRAPYEQYF
TRBV4-3,TRBD2,TRBJ2-1,once,TGCGCCAGCAGCCAAGCGTTTCTAGCGGGAGTGGATGAGCAGTTCTTC,CASSQAFLAGVDEQFF
TRBV25-1,TRBD1,TRBJ1-4,NA,TGTGCCAGCGAATTAGGGACAGGATCTCGTAATGAAAAACTGTTTTTT,CASELGTGSRNEKLFF
TRBV27,NA,TRBJ2-7,NA,TGTGCCAGCAGTTTATCACTTGGCTACGAGCAGTACTTC,CASSLSLGYEQYF
TRBV18,TRBD2,TRBJ2-3,NA,TGTGCCAGCTCACAATCTAGCGGGAGTGGCACAGATACGCAGTATTTT,CASSQSSGSGTDTQYF
TRBV27,TRBD2,TRBJ2-1,NA,TGTGCCAGCAGTTCGGGACTAGCGGCATACAATGAGCAGTTCTTC,CASSSGLAAYNEQFF
TRBV11-3,NA,TRBJ2-7,NA,TGTGCCAGCAGTTTACGGGACGGAACCTACGAGCAGTACTTC,CASSLRDGTYEQYF
TRBV6-1,NA,TRBJ2-7,once,TGTGCCAGCAGTGAAGCGGTTGTCGGTTCCTACGAGCAGTACTTC,CASSEAVVGSYEQYF
TRBV11-2,TRBD2,TRBJ2-3,once,TGTGCCAGCAGCTTAGTGCCGGGAGGAGGTTGGTATGCGCAGTATTTT,CASSLVPGGGWYAQYF
TRBV11-1,TRBD1,TRBJ2-7,once,TGTGCCAGCAGCCCCGGGACAGGGGGATACGAGCAGTACTTC,CASSPGTGGYEQYF
TRBV6-5,TRBD1,TRBJ1-1,NA,TGTGCCAGCAGTTCTCCCCGACAGGGGAACACTGAAGCTTTCTTT,CASSSPRQGNTEAFF
TRBV7-9,TRBD2,TRBJ2-7,NA,TGTGCCAGCAGCTCCCGGACTAGCGGGGACTCCCACGAGCAGTACTTC,CASSSRTSGDSHEQYF
TRBV7-9,TRBD2,TRBJ2-1,NA,TGTGCCAGCAGCTTGTTCGCGGGAGGCGGAGATGAGCAGTTCTTC,CASSLFAGGGDEQFF
TRBV5-1,NA,TRBJ2-5,NA,TGCGCCAGCAGGTTACTAGCCGAGACCCAGTACTTC,CASRLLAETQYF
TRBV11-1,NA,TRBJ2-3,NA,TGTGCCAGCAGCTTAGAGGATAGGGGTACAGATACGCAGTATTTT,CASSLEDRGTDTQYF
TRBV5-1,NA,TRBJ2-7,NA,TGCGCCAGCAGCTTGGCAGGGTTCTCCTACGAGCAGTACTTC,CASSLAGFSYEQYF
TRBV11-2,NA,TRBJ2-7,NA,TGTGCCAGCAGCTCCAGGACTGGTTGGGACGAGCAGTACTTC,CASSSRTGWDEQYF
TRBV6-1,NA,TRBJ2-7,NA,TGTGCCAGCAGTGAACGATCATTCGGAGGGCCGATTGATGAGCAGTACTTC,CASSERSFGGPIDEQYF
TRBV7-9,NA,TRBJ1-3,NA,TGTGCCAGCAGCTCCGACAGACATCACTCTGGAAACACCATATATTTT,CASSSDRHHSGNTIYF
TRBV9,TRBD1,TRBJ1-1,NA,TGTGCCAGCAGTATTAAGGCAGGACAGGGGTACGGGAACACTGAAGCTTTCTTT,CASSIKAGQGYGNTEAFF